This TCR beta chain came from a study of CD8+ T cells in alopecia areata (dated by TCRdb to about 2018). Regarding the complete study: In both human patients and the C3H/HeJ mouse model, the study applied high-throughput TCRbeta sequencing to look at T cell clonal expansion in alopecia areata. TCRbeta CDR3 regions were amplified by immunoSEQ multiplex PCR with 35 Vbeta forward and 13 Jbeta reverse primers. Scalp tissue and sorted CD4+ and CD8+ peripheral blood T cells from patchy and totalis/universalis alopecia areata patients and from healthy controls were covered by human TCRbeta sequencing. Clonality in the scalp was compared among normal scalp (n=4), patchy alopecia areata scalp (n=8), and alopecia totalis/universalis scalp (n=8). RNA was extracted with the PAXgene miRNA kit for fixed scalp, the miRNeasy kit for PBMCs, and the RNeasy kit for mouse skin.

Scalp biopsies and blood samples were provided by unaffected controls. Human scalp biopsies went straight into PAXgene tissue containers for immediate fixation. Points on this clone: What this receptor recognizes is not known. Base qualities are not recorded, but no much larger clone differs from it by a single base.

The library was made by the immunoSEQ multiplex PCR assay. For TCR sequencing, RNA was extracted from every sample and reverse transcribed into cDNA to serve as template. First-strand cDNA was synthesized using SuperScript III with a 2:1 mix of oligo-dT and random hexamers. A synthetic immune receptor repertoire was used to assess amplification bias, and residual bias was removed computationally. As for how the authors treated the data: Raw reads were preprocessed for error removal, and CDR3 was defined according to IMGT conventions as running from the conserved cysteine to phenylalanine. Clonality was computed by normalizing Shannon entropy by log2 of the number of productive unique TCRs and subtracting the result from 1. Whether scalp clones were CD4 or CD8 was inferred by matching scalp TCRbeta sequences against CD4 and CD8 repertoires sorted from blood. TCRdb provides this immuneACCESS table in a form limited to in-frame rearrangements. Some clones are lacking; in checked studies, under half of them reflect an unresolved V gene, and why the rest are absent is not known. V and J calls and clone size come straight from that table; D and trimming were deduced from the DNA. The sample data list roughly 4,200 clones, and roughly 72% of these were observed just once. Together, the top ten hold 15% to 20% of the sample.

Here is what the overall study found, with its caveats: Lesional scalp, especially in alopecia totalis/universalis, showed higher clonality and more expanded CD8+ clones than normal scalp, suggesting antigenic drive. Shared TCR sequences between patients were less evident than in mice, which may be partly attributable to HLA diversity in the patient population. Resident alphabeta T cells in normal human skin are also sequenced, complicating scalp TCR repertoire analysis, unlike mouse skin dominated by gammadelta T cells.

The material sequenced was skin. The sequence came from a human donor in good health.

The nucleotides read TGTGCCAGCAGCTTTTCGGCAAGAGGGCAGTACTTC. This yields the protein CASSFSARGQYF. Recombination linked TRBV5-8 to TRBJ2-7; the D gene assignment is ambiguous. The CDR3, from cysteine to phenylalanine, totals 12 residues. Only the CDR3 DNA stays, 36 bases, in frame from base 1. V was cut back by 2 bases and J by 9 bases, leaving a gap of 12 bases between them. From the germline V gene, CDR1 is SGHTS and CDR2 is YDEGEE. Supplemented by the reference TRBV5-8 and TRBJ2-7 proteins around the CDR3, the complete variable domain is EAGVTQSPTHLIKTRGQQATLRCSPISGHTSVYWYQQALGLGLQFLLWYDEGEERNRGNFPPRFSGRQFPNYSSELNVNALELEDSALYLCASSFSARGQYFGPGTRLTVT.